The clone carrying this T cell receptor beta chain turned up a few times. The antigen remains undetermined. This sample was included in a study of Graves' ophthalmopathy and Graves' hyperthyroidism. Study at large: In this cohort's terms, stable hyperthyroidism meant no ophthalmopathy by 18 months of follow-up. Study-wide findings and caveats: Both a roughly 68% sensitivity and an approximately 74% specificity characterized the model's predictions of ophthalmopathy progression.

RNA transcripts were the source from which TCR beta CDR3 regions were amplified. Following a first-round RT-PCR that used HTBI primers, a second-round multiplex PCR was carried out. TCRdb itself ran the multiplex PCR reads through MiXCR, one entry per CDR3 protein. The sample shows about 1.2 million distinct CDR3 sequences, less than 45% of them seen only once. J gave up 7 bases and V 6 bases, and 8 bases lay outside the gene matches. Germline V gene data show CDR1 as DFQATT and CDR2 as SNEGSKA (reference sequence). The length of the CDR3 is 13 residues. The TCR originated in an adult man with Graves' hyperthyroidism. This chain links TRBV20-1 with TRBJ1-3; 8 bases agree with TRBD1. Sequencing used peripheral blood or thyroid tissue (not recorded which). The CDR3 sequence: CSAIKDRVNTIYF. CDR3 sequence (DNA): TGCAGTGCCATTAAGGACAGGGTGAACACCATATATTTT.